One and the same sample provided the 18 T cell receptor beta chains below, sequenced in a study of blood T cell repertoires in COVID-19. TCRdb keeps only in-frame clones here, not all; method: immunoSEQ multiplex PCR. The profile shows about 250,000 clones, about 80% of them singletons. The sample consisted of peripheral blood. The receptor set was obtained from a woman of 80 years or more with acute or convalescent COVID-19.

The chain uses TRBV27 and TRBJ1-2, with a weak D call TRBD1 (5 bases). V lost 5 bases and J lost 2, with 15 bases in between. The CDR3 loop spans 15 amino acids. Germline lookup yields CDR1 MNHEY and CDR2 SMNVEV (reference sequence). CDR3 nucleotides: TGTGCCAGCAGTATTCGACAGACTGCCAACTATGGCTACACCTTC. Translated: CASSIRQTANYGYTF.

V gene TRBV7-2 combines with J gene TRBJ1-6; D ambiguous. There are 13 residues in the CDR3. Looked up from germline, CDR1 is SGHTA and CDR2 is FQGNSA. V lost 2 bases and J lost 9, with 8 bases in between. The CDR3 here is CASSLHEASPLHF. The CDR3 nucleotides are TGTGCCAGCAGCTTACATGAGGCTTCACCCCTCCACTTT.

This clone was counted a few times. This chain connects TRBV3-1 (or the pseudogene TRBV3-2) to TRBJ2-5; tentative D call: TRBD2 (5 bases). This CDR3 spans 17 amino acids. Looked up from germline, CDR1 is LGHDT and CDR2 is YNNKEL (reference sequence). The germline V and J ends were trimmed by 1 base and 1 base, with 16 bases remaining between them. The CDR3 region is CASSQARSGILQETQYF. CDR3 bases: TGTGCCAGCAGCCAAGCTCGGTCGGGGATACTCCAAGAGACCCAGTACTTC.

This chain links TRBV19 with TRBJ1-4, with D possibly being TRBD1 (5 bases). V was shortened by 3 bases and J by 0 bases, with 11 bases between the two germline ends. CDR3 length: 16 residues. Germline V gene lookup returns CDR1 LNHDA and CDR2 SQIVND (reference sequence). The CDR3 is CASSISRGTTNEKLFF. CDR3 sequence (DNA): TGTGCCAGTAGTATTTCTAGGGGTACAACTAATGAAAAACTGTTTTTT.

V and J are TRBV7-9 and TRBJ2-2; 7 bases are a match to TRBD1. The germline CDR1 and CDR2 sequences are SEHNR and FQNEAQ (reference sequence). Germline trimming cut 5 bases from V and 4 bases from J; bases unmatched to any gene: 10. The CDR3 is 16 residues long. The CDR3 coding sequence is TGTGCCAGCAGCGCCCGGGACAGATTAGGCACCGGGGAGCTGTTTTTT. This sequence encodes CASSARDRLGTGELFF.

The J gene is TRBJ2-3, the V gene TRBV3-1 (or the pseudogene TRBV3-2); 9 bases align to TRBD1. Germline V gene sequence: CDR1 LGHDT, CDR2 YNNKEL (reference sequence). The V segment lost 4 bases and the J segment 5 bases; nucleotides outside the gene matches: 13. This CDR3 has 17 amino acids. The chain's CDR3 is CASSPYGGTGGKDTQYF. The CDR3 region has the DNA TGTGCCAGCAGCCCATACGGTGGAACAGGGGGCAAAGATACGCAGTATTTT.

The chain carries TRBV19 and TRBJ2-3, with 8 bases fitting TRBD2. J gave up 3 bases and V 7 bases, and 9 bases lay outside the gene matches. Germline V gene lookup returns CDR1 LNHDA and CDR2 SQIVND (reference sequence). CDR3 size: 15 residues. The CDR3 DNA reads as TGTGCCAGTACCACAGGGCGGGGGGCGACAGATACGCAGTATTTT. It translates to CASTTGRGATDTQYF. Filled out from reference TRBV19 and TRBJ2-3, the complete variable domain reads DGGITQSPKYLFRKEGQNVTLSCEQNLNHDAMYWYRQDPGQGLRLIYYSQIVNDFQKGDIAEGYSVSREKKESFPLTVTSAQKNPTAFYLCASTTGRGATDTQYFGPGTRLTVL.

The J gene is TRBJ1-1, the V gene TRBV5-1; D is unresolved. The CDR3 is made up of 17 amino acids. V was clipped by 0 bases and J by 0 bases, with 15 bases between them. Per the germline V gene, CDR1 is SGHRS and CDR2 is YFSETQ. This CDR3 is CASSLDPAGGLNTEAFF. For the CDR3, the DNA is TGCGCCAGCAGCTTGGACCCCGCCGGCGGGCTGAACACTGAAGCTTTCTTT.

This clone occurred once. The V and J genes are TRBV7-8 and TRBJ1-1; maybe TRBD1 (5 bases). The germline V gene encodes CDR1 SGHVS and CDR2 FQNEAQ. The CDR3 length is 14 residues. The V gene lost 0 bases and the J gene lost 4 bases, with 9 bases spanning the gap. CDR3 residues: CASSLAAGRTEAFF. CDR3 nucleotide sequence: TGTGCCAGCAGCTTAGCTGCAGGGCGCACTGAAGCTTTCTTT.

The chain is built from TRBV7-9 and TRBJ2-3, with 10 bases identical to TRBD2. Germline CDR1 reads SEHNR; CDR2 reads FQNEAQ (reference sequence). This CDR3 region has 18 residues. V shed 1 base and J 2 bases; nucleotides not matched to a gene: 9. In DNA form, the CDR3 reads TGTGCCAGCAGCTTAGTGGTCGGAGCGGGAGGGTTCACAGATACGCAGTATTTT. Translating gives CASSLVVGAGGFTDTQYF.

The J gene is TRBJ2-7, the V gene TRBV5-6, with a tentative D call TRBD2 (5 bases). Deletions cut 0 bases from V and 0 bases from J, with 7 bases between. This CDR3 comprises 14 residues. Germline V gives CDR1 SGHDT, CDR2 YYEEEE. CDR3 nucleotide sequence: TGTGCCAGCAGCTTGGTAGGACTCTCCTACGAGCAGTACTTC. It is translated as CASSLVGLSYEQYF.

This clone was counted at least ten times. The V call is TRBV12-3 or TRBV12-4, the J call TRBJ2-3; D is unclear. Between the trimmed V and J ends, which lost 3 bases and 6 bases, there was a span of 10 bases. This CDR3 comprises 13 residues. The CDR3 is CASSFIQWDTQYF. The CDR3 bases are TGTGCCAGCAGTTTCATACAGTGGGATACGCAGTATTTT.

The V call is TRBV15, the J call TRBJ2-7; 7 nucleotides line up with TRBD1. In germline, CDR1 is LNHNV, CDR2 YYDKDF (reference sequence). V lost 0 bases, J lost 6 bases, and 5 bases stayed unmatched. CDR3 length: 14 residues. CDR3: CATSRDRTGGEQYF. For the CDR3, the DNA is TGTGCCACCAGCAGAGATAGGACAGGCGGCGAGCAGTACTTC.

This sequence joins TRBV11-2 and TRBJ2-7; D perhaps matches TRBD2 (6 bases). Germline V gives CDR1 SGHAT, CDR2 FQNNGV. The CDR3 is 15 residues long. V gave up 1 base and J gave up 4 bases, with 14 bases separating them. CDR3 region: CASSLVSGVPYEQYF. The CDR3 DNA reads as TGTGCCAGCAGCTTAGTGTCGGGGGTCCCGTACGAGCAGTACTTC.

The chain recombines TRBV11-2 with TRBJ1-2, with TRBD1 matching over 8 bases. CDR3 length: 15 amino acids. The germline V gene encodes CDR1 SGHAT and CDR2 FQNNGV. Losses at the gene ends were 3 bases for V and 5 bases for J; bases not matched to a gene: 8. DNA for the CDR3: TGTGCCAGCAGCTTCGGACAGGGTCGGGGGTATGGCTACACCTTC. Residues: CASSFGQGRGYGYTF.

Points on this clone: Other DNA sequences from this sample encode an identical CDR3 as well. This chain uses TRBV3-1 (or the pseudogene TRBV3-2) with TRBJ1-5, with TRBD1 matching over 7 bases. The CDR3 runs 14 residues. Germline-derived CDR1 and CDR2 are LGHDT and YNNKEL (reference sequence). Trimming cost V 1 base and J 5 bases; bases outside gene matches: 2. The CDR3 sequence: CASSQGTGDQPQHF. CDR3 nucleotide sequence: TGTGCCAGCAGCCAAGGCACAGGGGATCAGCCCCAGCATTTT.

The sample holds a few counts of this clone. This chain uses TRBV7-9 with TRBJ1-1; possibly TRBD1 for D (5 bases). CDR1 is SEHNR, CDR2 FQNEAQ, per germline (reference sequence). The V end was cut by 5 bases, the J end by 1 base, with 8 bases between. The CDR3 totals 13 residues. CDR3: CASSTTGNTEAFF. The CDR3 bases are TGTGCCAGCAGCACAACAGGGAACACTGAAGCTTTCTTT.

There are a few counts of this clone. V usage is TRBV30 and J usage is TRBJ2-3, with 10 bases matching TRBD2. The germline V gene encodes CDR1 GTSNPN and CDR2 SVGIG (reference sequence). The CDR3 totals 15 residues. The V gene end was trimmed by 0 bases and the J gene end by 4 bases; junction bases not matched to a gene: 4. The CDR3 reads CAWSVPSGRADTQYF. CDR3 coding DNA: TGTGCCTGGAGTGTACCGAGCGGGAGGGCAGATACGCAGTATTTT.